This entry concerns a single T cell receptor (beta chain). Some clones are missing from TCRdb's copy, which holds only in-frame ones; the method was immunoSEQ multiplex PCR. The repertoire has 60,000 to 75,000 clones, about 90% of them found once; the top ten carry approximately 1.5%. These data come from a study of T cell changes during pregnancy in multiple sclerosis. The CDR3 loop spans 17 amino acids. Losses at the gene ends were 0 bases for V and 7 bases for J; bases not matched to a gene: 12. CDR1 is MNHNS and CDR2 is SASEGT in the germline V gene. V is TRBV6-1 and J is TRBJ1-1; 9 bases are a match to TRBD1. This TCR came from a female donor in good health, enrolled as a control in a pregnancy study. The input for sequencing was peripheral blood, taken in the second trimester of pregnancy. This CDR3 is CASSEAYPGQGPSEAFF. For the CDR3, the DNA is TGTGCCAGCAGTGAAGCCTACCCCGGACAGGGGCCCAGTGAAGCTTTCTTT.